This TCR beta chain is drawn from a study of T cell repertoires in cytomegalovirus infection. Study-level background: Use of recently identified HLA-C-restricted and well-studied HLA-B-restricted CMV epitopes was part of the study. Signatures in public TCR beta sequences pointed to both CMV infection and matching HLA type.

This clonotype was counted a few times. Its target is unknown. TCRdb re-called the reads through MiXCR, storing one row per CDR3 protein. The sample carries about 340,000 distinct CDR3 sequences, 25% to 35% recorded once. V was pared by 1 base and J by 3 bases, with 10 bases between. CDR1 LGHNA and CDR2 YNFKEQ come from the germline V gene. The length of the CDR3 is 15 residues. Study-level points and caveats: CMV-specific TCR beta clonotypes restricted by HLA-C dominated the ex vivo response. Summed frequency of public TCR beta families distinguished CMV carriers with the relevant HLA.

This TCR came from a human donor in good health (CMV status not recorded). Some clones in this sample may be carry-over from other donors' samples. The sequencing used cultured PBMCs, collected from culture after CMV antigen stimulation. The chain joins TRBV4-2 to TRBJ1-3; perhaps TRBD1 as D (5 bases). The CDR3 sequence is CASSQGGIGGNTIYF. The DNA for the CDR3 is TGTGCCAGCAGCCAAGGGGGGATAGGTGGAAACACCATATATTTT.